The 27 T cell receptor beta chains below come from one sample, sequenced in a study of CD8 T cells in Susac syndrome. After extraction with the RNeasy kit, 0.5 to 1 ug of the RNA was reverse transcribed using random hexamers. A single record per CDR3 protein comes from TCRdb applying MiXCR to the immunoSEQ multiplex PCR reads. The sample contains about 120,000 distinct CDR3 sequences, 96% of which appear only once. Sequences were obtained from CD4+ T cells from PBMCs. These TCRs come from a human donor with Susac syndrome.

This chain uses TRBV29-1 with TRBJ2-5, with TRBD1 matching 8 bases. The trim removed 2 bases at V and 8 bases at J, leaving 4 bases unmatched. CDR1 is SQVTM, CDR2 ANQGSEA, per germline. CDR3 length: 12 amino acids. CDR3 DNA: TGCAGCGTTGAAACAGGGGGGACAACCCAGTACTTC. Protein: CSVETGGTTQYF.

This chain links TRBV6-5 with TRBJ1-2; D gene uncertain. Germline V gives CDR1 MNHEY, CDR2 SVGAGI. This CDR3 is built from 12 residues. Trimming shortened V by 5 bases and J by 8 bases, and 12 bases separated the two germline ends. The CDR3 sequence is CASSANSRGYTF. For the CDR3, the DNA is TGTGCCAGCAGTGCCAACTCGAGAGGCTACACCTTC.

The rearrangement links TRBV5-6 to TRBJ1-2, with a possible D match to TRBD1 (6 bases). The germline V gene has CDR1 SGHDT and CDR2 YYEEEE. V was trimmed by 4 bases and J by 6 bases, leaving 16 bases between them. This CDR3 region has 14 residues. This chain's CDR3 is CASSTTGRDDGYTF. In DNA, the CDR3 is TGTGCCAGCAGCACTACAGGGAGGGACGATGGCTACACCTTC.

This chain uses TRBV20-1 with TRBJ1-1, with no clear D. Germline V gives CDR1 DFQATT, CDR2 SNEGSKA (reference sequence). The CDR3 consists of 14 residues. Trimming removed 0 bases from V and 3 bases from J, with 11 bases in between. This CDR3 is CSARDLGLHTEAFF. The CDR3 coding sequence is TGCAGTGCTAGAGATCTGGGGTTACACACTGAAGCTTTCTTT.

The V call is TRBV6-5, the J call TRBJ2-3; D possibly matches TRBD1 or TRBD2 (5 bases each). CDR3 size: 14 residues. CDR1 is MNHEY, CDR2 SVGAGI, per germline. V lost 7 bases and J 2 bases, leaving 13 bases between the germline ends. CDR3 in DNA: TGTGCCAGCATTCCGGGGCCCGCCACAGATACGCAGTATTTT. Amino acid sequence: CASIPGPATDTQYF.

Written as DNA, the CDR3 is TGTGCCAGCAATTATCCGGGACTCAGCCATGGCTACACCTTC. It encodes CASNYPGLSHGYTF. J is TRBJ1-2 and V is TRBV2; D might be TRBD1 (5 bases). This CDR3 is 14 amino acids long. Trimming stripped 7 bases from V and 6 bases from J, with 18 bases between. Germline loops: CDR1 SNHLY, CDR2 FYNNEI.

The chain uses TRBV5-4 and TRBJ1-1; no reliable D call. Trimming left V 2 bases short and J 4 bases short, with 15 bases between. Germline values: CDR1 SGHNT, CDR2 YYREEE (reference sequence). The CDR3 has 15 residues. In DNA, the CDR3 is TGTGCCAGCAGCTTCCAACACCCGTTAGGCACTGAAGCTTTCTTT. As protein: CASSFQHPLGTEAFF.

The chain joins TRBV7-8 to TRBJ2-3, with TRBD2 identical over 11 bases. The V and J ends lost 3 bases and 3 bases, in that order; junction bases with no gene match: 2. The length of the CDR3 is 15 residues. Looked up from germline, CDR1 is SGHVS and CDR2 is FQNEAQ. The CDR3 DNA is TGTGCCAGCAGCTTGAGACTAGCGGGAACAGATACGCAGTATTTT. Encoded protein: CASSLRLAGTDTQYF.

J is TRBJ1-5 and V is TRBV7-2, with no clear D. CDR3 length equals 12 residues. The V gene's germline CDR1 is SGHTA and CDR2 FQGNSA. The ends were cut back, 5 bases at V and 4 bases at J, with 6 bases in the middle. In nucleotides, the CDR3 is TGTGCCAGCAGCACCGATAATCAGCCCCAGCATTTT. Translating gives CASSTDNQPQHF.

The J gene is TRBJ2-3, the V gene TRBV5-6, with 7 bases lining up with TRBD1. The CDR3 contains 16 residues. J gave up 5 bases and V 4 bases, and 13 bases lay outside the gene matches. Germline V CDR1 and CDR2: SGHDT, YYEEEE. The CDR3 here is CASSPVGQLGEDTQYF. In DNA form, the CDR3 reads TGTGCCAGCAGCCCGGTGGGACAGCTGGGGGAAGATACGCAGTATTTT.

The chain is built from TRBV30 and TRBJ2-5; D may be TRBD1 or TRBD2 (5 bases each). Per the germline V gene, CDR1 is GTSNPN and CDR2 is SVGIG (reference sequence). This CDR3 spans 12 amino acids. V gave up 5 bases and J gave up 1 base, with 8 bases separating them. The chain's CDR3 is CAWGGFQETQYF. CDR3 DNA: TGTGCCTGGGGGGGATTCCAAGAGACCCAGTACTTC.

The V gene is TRBV6-5, the J gene TRBJ2-7; D perhaps matches TRBD2 (5 bases). CDR3 length: 15 amino acids. Germline V gene sequence: CDR1 MNHEY, CDR2 SVGAGI. V was clipped by 3 bases and J by 3 bases, with 15 bases between them. Written as DNA, the CDR3 is TGTGCCAGCAGTTATAGATCGTCCGGGAACTACGAGCAGTACTTC. The encoded protein is CASSYRSSGNYEQYF.

The genes are TRBV11-1 and TRBJ1-1; weak D call: TRBD1 (6 bases). This CDR3 is 13 amino acids long. Trimming pared 6 bases from V and 3 bases from J, leaving 11 bases between. CDR1 and CDR2 from the germline V gene are SGHAT and FQDESV (reference sequence). The CDR3 coding sequence is TGTGCCAGCAGTCCGGACAGTTACACTGAAGCTTTCTTT. The encoded protein is CASSPDSYTEAFF. Using reference TRBV11-1 and TRBJ1-1 for the parts outside the CDR3, the full variable domain is EAEVAQSPRYKITEKSQAVAFWCDPISGHATLYWYRQILGQGPELLVQFQDESVVDDSQLPKDRFSAERLKGVDSTLKIQPAELGDSAMYLCASSPDSYTEAFFGQGTRLTVV.

The chain joins TRBV20-1 to TRBJ2-6; D unclear. The CDR3 spans 14 residues. V was pared by 6 bases and J by 1 base, with 10 bases between. Germline V gene data show CDR1 as DFQATT and CDR2 as SNEGSKA (reference sequence). This CDR3 is CSAPPGSGANVLTF. CDR3 nucleotide sequence: TGCAGTGCCCCCCCCGGATCTGGGGCCAACGTCCTGACTTTC.

The rearrangement joins TRBV28 to TRBJ2-7, with D maybe TRBD2 (6 bases). Germline V gives CDR1 MDHEN, CDR2 SYDVKM. The CDR3 totals 12 residues. V was pared by 10 bases and J by 2 bases, with 12 bases between. The CDR3 reads CATGWGAYEQYF. In nucleotides, the CDR3 is TGTGCCACCGGATGGGGGGCCTACGAGCAGTACTTC.

J is TRBJ2-5 and V is TRBV10-3; D gene unclear. V was cut by 6 bases and J by 3 bases, with 11 bases left in between. Per germline, CDR1 ENHRY and CDR2 SYGVKD. The CDR3 has 13 amino acids. CDR3: CAIRPDWKETQYF. The CDR3 DNA reads TGTGCCATCAGACCCGACTGGAAAGAGACCCAGTACTTC.

The chain couples TRBV12-3 or TRBV12-4 to TRBJ2-2, with D perhaps matching TRBD1 or TRBD2 (7 bases each). The CDR3 is 12 amino acids. Deletions cut 7 bases from V and 6 bases from J, with 9 bases between. The CDR3 DNA reads as TGTGCCAGCACAGGGGGGGCCGGGGAGCTGTTTTTT. Its protein product is CASTGGAGELFF.

The chain links TRBV4-3 to TRBJ2-6, with D unresolved. The germline CDR1 and CDR2 sequences are LGHNA and YSLEER. This CDR3 is built from 17 residues. V was cut by 0 bases and J by 2 bases, with 11 bases left in between. Here the CDR3 DNA reads TGCGCCAGCAGCCAAGATGGAGCGTTTACTGGGGCCAACGTCCTGACTTTC. Its translation is CASSQDGAFTGANVLTF.

For the CDR3, the DNA is TGTGCCACAATGGACCCTTTCACAGATACGCAGTATTTT. Encoded protein: CATMDPFTDTQYF. This sequence joins TRBV6-5 and TRBJ2-3; D is uncertain. This CDR3 region has 13 residues. The V end lost 10 bases, the J end lost 2 bases, and 13 bases lay between the germline ends. Germline V gene data show CDR1 as MNHEY and CDR2 as SVGAGI.

This clonotype was observed once. This chain joins TRBV3-1 and TRBJ1-1, with unresolved D. The CDR3 loop spans 14 amino acids. V was pared by 1 base and J by 0 bases, with 6 bases between. Germline-derived CDR1 and CDR2 are LGHDT and YNNKEL (reference sequence). CDR3 sequence reads: CASSQAKLNTEAFF. The CDR3 nucleotides read TGTGCCAGCAGCCAAGCGAAACTGAACACTGAAGCTTTCTTT.

The chain combines TRBV4-2 with TRBJ2-2; 13 bases are shared with TRBD2. The CDR3 is 16 residues long. Per the germline V gene, CDR1 is LGHNA and CDR2 is YNFKEQ. The trim removed 4 bases at V and 5 bases at J, leaving 4 bases unmatched. The CDR3 coding sequence is TGTGCCAGCAGCCTCCCGGGACTAGCGGGAACCGGGGAGCTGTTTTTT. Translation: CASSLPGLAGTGELFF.

This clonotype was picked up one time. V gene TRBV27 combines with J gene TRBJ2-1; 8 nucleotides match TRBD2. The CDR3 totals 16 residues. The V gene end was trimmed by 11 bases and the J gene end by 7 bases; junction bases not matched to a gene: 19. Germline V gene lookup returns CDR1 MNHEY and CDR2 SMNVEV (reference sequence). The CDR3 DNA follows: TGTGCCCTGGGGCTTCCGGGACTAGACGGGTCGAATGAGCAGTTCTTC. This encodes CALGLPGLDGSNEQFF.

Only one count was recorded for this clonotype. V is TRBV29-1 and J is TRBJ2-7; D is possibly TRBD1 (5 bases). V was clipped by 1 base and J by 6 bases, with 16 bases between them. The V gene's germline CDR1 is SQVTM and CDR2 ANQGSEA. The CDR3 is 14 amino acids. This CDR3 reads CSVEGGASLSEQYF. The CDR3, as DNA: TGCAGCGTTGAAGGGGGCGCCTCCCTAAGCGAGCAGTACTTC.

This chain links TRBV3-1 with TRBJ2-3; unclear D gene. V lost 2 bases to trimming and J lost 3 bases, with 6 bases between them. The CDR3 runs to 13 residues. CDR1 and CDR2 from the germline V gene are LGHDT and YNNKEL (reference sequence). The CDR3 reads CASSQLGTDTQYF. In DNA form, the CDR3 reads TGTGCCAGCAGCCAACTGGGGACAGATACGCAGTATTTT.

The rearrangement links TRBV12-5 to TRBJ2-5, with 10 bases identical to TRBD1. CDR3 size: 15 residues. Trimming removed 5 bases from V and 2 bases from J; junction bases left unmatched: 5. CDR1 LGHNT and CDR2 FRNRAP come from the germline V gene. DNA for the CDR3: TGTGCTAGTGGTGAGGACAGGGGGTTTCAAGAGACCCAGTACTTC. Amino acids: CASGEDRGFQETQYF.

The rearrangement links TRBV4-1 to TRBJ2-3; 10 bases line up with TRBD2. The CDR3 loop spans 16 amino acids. Germline loops: CDR1 MGHRA, CDR2 YSYEKL. J lost 7 bases, V lost 0 bases, and 7 bases had no gene match. The CDR3 loop is CASSQEVASGSYTQYF. Here the CDR3 DNA reads TGCGCCAGCAGCCAAGAAGTAGCTAGCGGGAGCTATACGCAGTATTTT.

V and J are TRBV20-1 and TRBJ2-3; TRBD1 aligns across 9 bases. The CDR3 consists of 15 residues. V dropped 5 bases and J dropped 0; count of bases not matched to a gene: 6. Germline V gene sequence: CDR1 DFQATT, CDR2 SNEGSKA (reference sequence). The DNA of the CDR3 is TGCAGTGCTTGCCCCGGGACAGGGAGCACAGATACGCAGTATTTT. It specifies CSACPGTGSTDTQYF.